A single sample is the source of the 5 T cell receptor beta chains below, sequenced in a study of T cell responses to AZD1222 COVID-19 vaccine. Assay used: immunoSEQ multiplex PCR; TCRdb lists only in-frame clones, some missing. The sample lists 200,000 to 250,000 clones, roughly 94% occurring once. This specimen was peripheral blood, taken 28 days after the second dose of the MenACWY control vaccine. Source of these receptors: an adult who received the MenACWY meningococcal vaccine as a control.

The chain joins TRBV6-4 to TRBJ2-1; TRBD1 agrees at 8 bases. Looked up from germline, CDR1 is MRHNA and CDR2 is SNTAGT. The CDR3 spans 14 residues. V was pared by 5 bases and J by 4 bases, with 4 bases of the junction left unmatched. This chain's CDR3 is CASSPGQDYNEQFF. The CDR3, as DNA: TGTGCCAGCAGTCCGGGACAGGATTACAATGAGCAGTTCTTC.

The genes are TRBV13 and TRBJ2-7; TRBD2 is a possible D gene (5 bases). V lost 2 bases to trimming and J lost 2 bases, with 22 bases between them. Germline loops: CDR1 PRHDT, CDR2 FYEKMQ (reference sequence). This CDR3 is 18 amino acids long. The chain's CDR3 is CASSLRASSSLRAYEQYF. In DNA, the CDR3 is TGTGCCAGCAGCTTAAGAGCGTCTAGTTCTCTGCGGGCCTACGAGCAGTACTTC.

This chain connects TRBV11-2 to TRBJ2-1; 8 nucleotides align to TRBD2. The CDR3 is 17 amino acids. Germline assignment: CDR1 SGHAT and CDR2 FQNNGV. V was pared by 5 bases and J by 4 bases, with 13 bases of the junction left unmatched. The chain's CDR3 is CASSRYRGGGTYNEQFF. The DNA for the CDR3 is TGTGCCAGCAGCCGATACCGGGGCGGGGGGACGTACAATGAGCAGTTCTTC.

V usage is TRBV30 and J usage is TRBJ2-3; D ambiguous. The CDR3 has 13 residues. The V end lost 3 bases, the J end lost 4 bases, and 11 bases lay between the germline ends. CDR1 is GTSNPN, CDR2 SVGIG, per germline (reference sequence). CDR3 sequence: CAWSWGDADTQYF. CDR3 in DNA: TGTGCCTGGAGCTGGGGTGACGCAGATACGCAGTATTTT.

This chain links TRBV9 with TRBJ2-5, with 7 bases lining up with TRBD2. CDR1 is SGDLS and CDR2 is YYNGEE in the germline V gene. Unmatched junction bases numbered 15, after V lost 3 bases and J lost 4 bases. The CDR3 totals 17 residues. CDR3 loop: CASSGGHLGGDGETQYF. In DNA form, the CDR3 reads TGTGCCAGCAGCGGAGGGCACCTGGGGGGGGACGGAGAGACCCAGTACTTC.